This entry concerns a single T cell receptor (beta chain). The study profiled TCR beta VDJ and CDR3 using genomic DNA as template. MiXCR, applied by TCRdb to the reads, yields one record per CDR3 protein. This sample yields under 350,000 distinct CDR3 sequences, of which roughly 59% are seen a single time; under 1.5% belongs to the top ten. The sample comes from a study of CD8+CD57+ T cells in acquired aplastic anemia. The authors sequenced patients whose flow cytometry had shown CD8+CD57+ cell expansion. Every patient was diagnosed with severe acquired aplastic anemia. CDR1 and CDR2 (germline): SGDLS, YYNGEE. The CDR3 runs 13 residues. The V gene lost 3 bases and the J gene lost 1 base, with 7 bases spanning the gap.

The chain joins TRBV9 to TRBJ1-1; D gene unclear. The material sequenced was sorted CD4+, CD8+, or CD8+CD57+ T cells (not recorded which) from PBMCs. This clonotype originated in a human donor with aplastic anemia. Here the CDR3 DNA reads TGTGCCAGCAGCGACGGGCCGAACACTGAAGCTTTCTTT. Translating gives CASSDGPNTEAFF.